What follows are 10 T cell receptor beta chains derived from one specimen sequenced in a study of cytomegalovirus exposure and HLA in healthy donors. PCR primers comprised 60 Vbeta and 13 Jbeta primers. Measured with immunoSEQ multiplex PCR; TCRdb has only the in-frame clones, and not every one. The table lists about 56,000 clones, about 86% of them singletons. The sample consisted of PBMCs. These receptors all come from a man in his forties in good health and CMV-seronegative.

The rearrangement links TRBV6-6 to TRBJ2-7; TRBD1 matches 10 bases. This CDR3 contains 14 residues. CDR1 and CDR2 (germline): MNHNY, SVGAGI (reference sequence). The J segment lost 7 bases and the V segment lost 1 base, leaving 4 bases of the junction unmatched. This chain's CDR3 is CASSYYGDRGEQYF. The CDR3 region has the DNA TGTGCCAGCAGTTACTATGGGGACAGGGGAGAGCAGTACTTC.

The chain recombines TRBV6-1 with TRBJ2-1, with TRBD1 matching 8 bases. Germline V lookup: CDR1 MNHNS, CDR2 SASEGT. This CDR3 spans 16 amino acids. V gave up 1 base and J gave up 4 bases; unmatched junction bases: 6. CDR3 region: CASSEGQGAGYNEQFF. In DNA, the CDR3 is TGTGCCAGCAGTGAAGGGCAGGGGGCGGGTTACAATGAGCAGTTCTTC.

The chain joins TRBV2 to TRBJ1-3; D unresolved. Germline-derived CDR1 and CDR2 are SNHLY and FYNNEI. V was shortened by 4 bases and J by 0 bases, with 19 bases between the two germline ends. This CDR3 comprises 18 residues. The CDR3 is CASSVFGVRTISGNTIYF. The CDR3 nucleotides are TGTGCCAGCAGTGTTTTCGGCGTCAGAACTATCTCTGGAAACACCATATATTTT.

This rearrangement joins TRBV5-1 to TRBJ1-5, with TRBD1 matching 11 bases. CDR3 size: 15 residues. Trimming removed 4 bases from V and 4 bases from J; junction bases left unmatched: 4. Per germline, CDR1 SGHRS and CDR2 YFSETQ. The CDR3, as DNA: TGCGCCAGCAGCAGTGGGACAGGGGGTAATCAGCCCCAGCATTTT. Residues: CASSSGTGGNQPQHF.

The chain carries TRBV5-6 and TRBJ1-2; D gene ambiguous. The CDR3 covers 13 residues. V lost 6 bases and J 5 bases, leaving 14 bases between the germline ends. The germline V gene has CDR1 SGHDT and CDR2 YYEEEE. The CDR3 DNA sequence: TGTGCCAGCAAAACGCCGATTCAGTATGGCTACACCTTC. Translated, it gives CASKTPIQYGYTF.

Notes on this clone: The junction differs from germline at one of its ends, possibly a read error. V is TRBV7-9 and J is TRBJ2-1, with D possibly being TRBD2 (6 bases). CDR1 is SEHNR and CDR2 is FQNEAQ in the germline V gene (reference sequence). This CDR3 region has 13 residues. The CDR3 protein is CSSSSSGYNEQFF. For the CDR3, the DNA is TGTTCCAGCAGCAGTAGCGGCTACAATGAGCAGTTCTTC.

The rearrangement joins TRBV14 to TRBJ1-1; D is unresolved. The V gene's germline CDR1 is SGHDN and CDR2 FVKESK. V was cut by 0 bases and J by 2 bases, with 10 bases left in between. CDR3 size: 15 residues. The CDR3 DNA sequence: TGTGCCAGCAGCCAAGATTTCGGAGCAAACACTGAAGCTTTCTTT. Its protein is CASSQDFGANTEAFF.

V and J are TRBV10-3 and TRBJ2-5, with D possibly TRBD2 on 6 matching bases. CDR1 is ENHRY and CDR2 is SYGVKD in the germline V gene. The CDR3 length is 16 residues. V lost 4 bases to trimming and J lost 4 bases, with 19 bases between them. CDR3 in amino acids: CAISGERGGLTETQYF. The CDR3, as DNA: TGTGCCATCAGTGGGGAGAGGGGAGGTCTGACAGAGACCCAGTACTTC.

The rearrangement uses TRBV18 and TRBJ1-4; D is ambiguous. The V end lost 3 bases, the J end lost 0 bases, and 20 bases lay between the germline ends. Germline CDR1 reads KGHSH; CDR2 reads LQKENI. The CDR3 contains 19 residues. DNA of the CDR3: TGTGCCAGCTCACCCCTCATGGGAGCGGCGATTGCAACTAATGAAAAACTGTTTTTT. It yields the protein CASSPLMGAAIATNEKLFF.

This clone was recorded once. The V gene is TRBV19, the J gene TRBJ1-1; TRBD1 is a possible D gene (6 bases). Trimming took off 6 bases at V and 6 bases at J, with 14 bases between the two ends. This CDR3 region has 13 residues. Germline V gene lookup returns CDR1 LNHDA and CDR2 SQIVND (reference sequence). In nucleotides, the CDR3 is TGTGCCAGTAGGGGCAGGGGTGTACCTGAAGCTTTCTTT. Its protein product is CASRGRGVPEAFF.